This passage covers 5 T cell receptor beta chains from one sample sequenced in a study of regulatory T cells in long-lasting Graves disease. In building TCR beta libraries, iRepertoire HTBI primers were used together with Arm-PCR of CDR3 regions. TCRdb analysed the multiplex PCR reads with MiXCR anew, one entry per CDR3 protein. The sample lists approximately 400,000 distinct CDR3 sequences, under 15% occurring once. The sample's time point: newly diagnosed GD, antithyroid drugs for less than 3 months. With RNA extracted from PBMCs as input, the TCR library was made. The same data also went into a second study, on T cells in Graves' hyperthyroidism and ophthalmopathy.

Sequencing was performed on peripheral blood mononuclear cells (PBMCs), taken at new diagnosis, from a patient treated with antithyroid drugs. The receptor source for this set is a woman aged 25 to 45 with Graves disease.

This clonotype was recorded at least ten times. The chain recombines TRBV28 with TRBJ2-2, with 13 bases identical to TRBD2. In germline, CDR1 is MDHEN, CDR2 SYDVKM. The CDR3 runs to 17 residues. With V trimmed by 5 bases and J by 6 bases, 9 bases remained unmatched. CDR3 DNA sequence: TGTGCCAGCAGTGGACTAGCGGGAGTCGGTTCATCCGGGGAGCTGTTTTTT. This gives the protein CASSGLAGVGSSGELFF.

This clonotype was counted ten times or more. The DNA for the CDR3 is TGTGCCAGCAGTTATCTTGGCAGGGCGAACACTGAAGCTTTCTTT. Translated, it gives CASSYLGRANTEAFF. V and J are TRBV6-5 and TRBJ1-1; tentatively, D is TRBD1 (5 bases). The V end lost 3 bases, the J end lost 1 base, and 12 bases lay between the germline ends. In germline, CDR1 is MNHEY, CDR2 SVGAGI. The CDR3 consists of 15 residues.

This clonotype was detected many times. The rearrangement uses TRBV3-1 and TRBJ1-1; a weak D match, TRBD1 (5 bases). Germline lookup yields CDR1 LGHDT and CDR2 YNNKEL (reference sequence). This CDR3 region has 17 residues. The germline V and J ends were trimmed by 1 base and 0 bases, with 15 bases remaining between them. CDR3 protein: CASSQGIGGGMNTEAFF. CDR3 bases: TGTGCCAGCAGCCAAGGTATAGGCGGGGGTATGAACACTGAAGCTTTCTTT.

A few counts support this clonotype. The chain joins TRBV20-1 to TRBJ1-5; possible D gene TRBD1, 5 bases. The CDR3 extends over 13 amino acids. Trimming removed 5 bases from V and 7 bases from J, with 15 bases in between. CDR1 is DFQATT, CDR2 SNEGSKA, per germline (reference sequence). The CDR3 spells CSAGASRQQPQHF. The CDR3 DNA reads as TGCAGTGCTGGGGCTTCAAGGCAACAGCCCCAGCATTTT.

V gene TRBV20-1 combines with J gene TRBJ1-1; possible D gene TRBD1, 5 bases. Germline CDR1 and CDR2: DFQATT and SNEGSKA (reference sequence). V shed 4 bases and J shed 1 base, with 10 bases lying between them. The CDR3 is made up of 13 amino acids. DNA for the CDR3: TGCAGTGCTATAGGGGATCCGAACACTGAAGCTTTCTTT. This codes for CSAIGDPNTEAFF.